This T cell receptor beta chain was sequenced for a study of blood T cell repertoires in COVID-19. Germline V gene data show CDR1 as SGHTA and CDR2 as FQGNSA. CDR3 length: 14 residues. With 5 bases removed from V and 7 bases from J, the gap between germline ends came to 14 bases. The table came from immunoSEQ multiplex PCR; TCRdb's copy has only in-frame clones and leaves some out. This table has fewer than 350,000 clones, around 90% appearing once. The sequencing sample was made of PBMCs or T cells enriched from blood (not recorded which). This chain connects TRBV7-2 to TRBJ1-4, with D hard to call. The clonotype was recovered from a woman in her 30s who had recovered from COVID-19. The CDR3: CASSTGRAREKLFF. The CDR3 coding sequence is TGTGCCAGCAGCACCGGGAGGGCTCGTGAAAAACTGTTTTTT. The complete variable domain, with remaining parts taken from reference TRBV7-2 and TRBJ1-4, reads GAGVSQSPSNKVTEKGKDVELRCDPISGHTALYWYRQSLGQGLEFLIYFQGNSAPDKSGLPSDRFSAERTGGSVSTLTIQRTQQEDSAVYLCASSTGRAREKLFFGSGTQLSVL.